Listed below are T cell receptor beta chains from one sample, sequenced in a study of blood T cell repertoires in COVID-19. The data were produced by immunoSEQ multiplex PCR, yet TCRdb's version contains in-frame clones alone and is incomplete. The sample lists roughly 190,000 clones; roughly four fifths were seen once. Sample: peripheral blood. These receptor sequences come from a woman aged 45-65 years with acute or convalescent COVID-19. The CDR3 runs from the conserved cysteine through the conserved F or W. The D gene is left open where the match is weak. Not every row has a clone size; where given, it reads once, few, many or a size class.

abundance	j_gene	v_gene	d_gene	CDR3aa	CDR3nt
-	TRBJ2-3	TRBV7-2	TRBD1	CASSFTGGRSTDTQYF	TGTGCCAGCAGCTTTACAGGGGGGCGCTCCACAGATACGCAGTATTTT
-	TRBJ1-1	TRBV7-9	TRBD1	CAGGQGGNTEAFF	TGTGCCGGAGGACAGGGGGGGAACACTGAAGCTTTCTTT
-	TRBJ2-1	TRBV7-6	TRBD2	CASSLLLADHNEQFF	TGTGCCAGCAGCCTACTACTAGCGGATCACAATGAGCAGTTCTTC
-	TRBJ2-1	TRBV28	TRBD2	CASSPAGGAGEQFF	TGTGCCAGCAGTCCTGCGGGAGGGGCGGGTGAGCAGTTCTTC
few	TRBJ1-1	TRBV19	TRBD1	CASNPRQGANTEAFF	TGTGCCAGTAACCCGAGACAGGGGGCAAACACTGAAGCTTTCTTT
-	TRBJ2-7	TRBV19	-	CASSIAGAREQYF	TGTGCCAGTAGTATAGCGGGAGCTCGGGAGCAGTACTTC
-	TRBJ1-2	TRBV7-2	-	CASSPDLHTGSQSF	TGTGCCAGCAGCCCCGACCTCCACACAGGGAGCCAGTCCTTC
-	TRBJ2-7	TRBV4-3	-	CASSQDTGSYEQYF	TGCGCCAGCAGCCAAGATACGGGGAGCTACGAGCAGTACTTC
-	TRBJ2-7	TRBV6-2/TRBV6-3	TRBD2	CASSYSRMREPRPEYF	TGTGCCAGCAGTTACTCGAGAATGCGGGAGCCGCGTCCCGAGTACTTC
-	TRBJ2-7	TRBV7-2	TRBD1	CASSLHRGIYEQYF	TGTGCCAGCAGCTTACACAGGGGGATCTACGAGCAGTACTTC
once	TRBJ1-2	TRBV28	TRBD1	CASSSSGTGKRAYGYTF	TGTGCCAGCAGTTCTTCCGGGACAGGGAAAAGGGCCTATGGCTACACCTTC
-	TRBJ2-7	TRBV6-5	TRBD1	CATTGTGTYEQYF	TGTGCCACCACCGGGACAGGGACGTACGAGCAGTACTTC
few	TRBJ2-1	TRBV10-3	-	CAISETGSSYNEQFF	TGTGCCATCAGTGAGACCGGGAGCTCCTACAATGAGCAGTTCTTC
-	TRBJ2-3	TRBV3-1/TRBV3-2	TRBD2	CASSQVGTLAGVEDTQYF	TGTGCCAGCAGCCAAGTCGGGACGCTAGCGGGAGTGGAAGATACGCAGTATTTT
-	TRBJ1-1	TRBV28	-	CASRRNSAVGTEAFF	TGTGCCAGCAGGAGAAACAGTGCAGTGGGCACTGAAGCTTTCTTT
-	TRBJ2-5	TRBV7-7	-	CASGNGVETQYF	TGTGCCAGCGGTAACGGGGTGGAGACCCAGTACTTC
-	TRBJ2-7	TRBV7-6	TRBD2	CASSPRGDEQYF	TGTGCCAGCAGTCCACGGGGGGACGAGCAGTACTTC
few	TRBJ2-7	TRBV6-2/TRBV6-3	-	CASSRLTGNWGYEQYF	TGTGCCAGCAGTAGACTAACAGGGAATTGGGGCTACGAGCAGTACTTC
-	TRBJ1-2	TRBV28	TRBD1	CATRTGLSRGYTF	TGTGCCACCAGGACAGGACTGTCAAGAGGCTACACCTTC
-	TRBJ1-5	TRBV6-5	-	CASSYRGSNQPQHF	TGTGCCAGCAGTTATCGGGGTAGCAATCAGCCCCAGCATTTT
-	TRBJ1-1	TRBV28	-	CATRPPGAMGAFF	TGTGCCACCCGGCCCCCAGGGGCCATGGGAGCTTTCTTT
-	TRBJ2-7	TRBV6-5	-	CASSRPDKSYEQYF	TGTGCCAGCAGTCGCCCCGACAAGTCCTACGAGCAGTACTTC
-	TRBJ2-3	TRBV18	-	CASSPFSTDTQYF	TGTGCCAGCTCACCATTCTCCACAGATACGCAGTATTTT
-	TRBJ2-7	TRBV27	TRBD2	CASSVRGLADTYEQYF	TGTGCCAGCAGTGTAAGGGGACTAGCGGATACCTACGAGCAGTACTTC
-	TRBJ2-7	TRBV7-2	-	CASSAPGRDPYEQYF	TGTGCCAGCAGCGCCCCAGGTAGAGATCCTTACGAGCAGTACTTC
-	TRBJ2-2	TRBV7-8	TRBD1	CASSQIPDRVTGELFF	TGTGCCAGCAGCCAGATCCCCGACAGGGTCACCGGGGAGCTGTTTTTT
once	TRBJ2-1	TRBV24-1	-	CATSDSLDRTPPYNEQFF	TGTGCCACCAGTGATTCCCTCGACAGGACACCCCCCTACAATGAGCAGTTCTTC
-	TRBJ2-6	TRBV14	TRBD2	CASSQTSGGVSGANVLTF	TGTGCCAGCAGCCAAACTAGCGGTGGGGTGTCTGGGGCCAACGTCCTGACTTTC